The next 12 T cell receptor beta chains were all read from a single sample in a study of blood T cell repertoires in COVID-19. Some clones are missing from TCRdb's copy, which holds only in-frame ones; the method was immunoSEQ multiplex PCR. The repertoire includes roughly 220,000 clones, 88% of them detected once, and under 3% sits in the top ten. The sequenced sample was PBMCs or T cells enriched from blood (not recorded which). The source of these receptors is a woman in her twenties or thirties who had recovered from COVID-19.

This rearrangement joins TRBV6-2 or TRBV6-3 to TRBJ1-5, with D possibly TRBD1 on 5 matching bases. This CDR3 has 13 residues. V was clipped by 2 bases and J by 4 bases, with 6 bases between them. CDR1 MNHEY and CDR2 SVGEGT come from the germline V gene. The CDR3 sequence is CASSYPGNQPQHF. The CDR3 DNA sequence: TGTGCCAGCAGTTACCCAGGGAATCAGCCCCAGCATTTT.

J is TRBJ2-7 and V is TRBV11-2, with a tentative D call TRBD1 (5 bases). The CDR3 runs to 15 residues. Germline V lookup: CDR1 SGHAT, CDR2 FQNNGV. Trimming cost V 3 bases and J 2 bases, with 14 bases left between them. CDR3 nucleotide sequence: TGTGCCAGCAGCTTGTGGACACAGACCACCTACGAGCAGTACTTC. Translating gives CASSLWTQTTYEQYF.

V is TRBV7-6 and J is TRBJ1-2; TRBD1 aligns across 10 bases. This CDR3 has 15 amino acids. V was pared by 6 bases and J by 6 bases, with 10 bases of the junction left unmatched. The V gene's germline CDR1 is SGHVS and CDR2 FNYEAQ. Here the CDR3 DNA reads TGTGCCAGCAGTGACGGACAGGACAGGGGGAATGGCTACACCTTC. This gives the protein CASSDGQDRGNGYTF.

This chain connects TRBV19 to TRBJ1-4; maybe TRBD1 (6 bases). The ends were cut back, 7 bases at V and 6 bases at J, with 18 bases in the middle. Germline V gene data show CDR1 as LNHDA and CDR2 as SQIVND (reference sequence). There are 15 residues in the CDR3. The CDR3 is CASMAGGRGDEKLFF. The CDR3 coding sequence is TGTGCCAGTATGGCGGGGGGGCGCGGGGATGAAAAACTGTTTTTT.

This sequence joins TRBV7-2 and TRBJ2-5; 10 positions match TRBD2. This CDR3 has 16 residues. Per the germline V gene, CDR1 is SGHTA and CDR2 is FQGNSA. The V and J ends lost 1 base and 4 bases, in that order; junction bases with no gene match: 6. The CDR3 is CASSLVSGGAGETQYF. CDR3 sequence (DNA): TGTGCCAGCAGCTTAGTGAGCGGGGGGGCCGGAGAGACCCAGTACTTC.

This clone was observed a handful of times. The same CDR3 is also encoded by other DNA sequences in this sample. V is TRBV3-1 (or the pseudogene TRBV3-2) and J is TRBJ1-1; 7 positions match TRBD1. The CDR3 length is 15 residues. V shed 0 bases and J 5 bases; nucleotides not matched to a gene: 6. The germline CDR1 and CDR2 sequences are LGHDT and YNNKEL (reference sequence). In DNA, the CDR3 is TGTGCCAGCAGCCAAGAATGGACAGGAGGTACTGAAGCTTTCTTT. It translates to CASSQEWTGGTEAFF.

The chain combines TRBV29-1 with TRBJ2-2; TRBD1 might be the D (6 bases). This CDR3 has 15 residues. The V and J ends lost 1 base and 0 bases respectively, with 9 bases between them. CDR1 is SQVTM, CDR2 ANQGSEA, per germline. CDR3 in DNA: TGCAGCGTTGAAGGCCAGGGGACGAACACCGGGGAGCTGTTTTTT. Translated: CSVEGQGTNTGELFF.

This clone was counted only a few times. The rearrangement joins TRBV2 to TRBJ1-2; D unresolved. The germline V gene has CDR1 SNHLY and CDR2 FYNNEI. The CDR3 extends over 14 amino acids. Trimming removed 3 bases at V and 2 bases at J, with 10 bases between. The CDR3 loop reads CASSEVRLNYGYTF. The CDR3 DNA reads as TGTGCCAGCAGTGAGGTCAGGTTAAACTATGGCTACACCTTC.

The chain combines TRBV3-1 (or the pseudogene TRBV3-2) with TRBJ2-2; unclear D gene. V shed 8 bases and J shed 5 bases, with 15 bases lying between them. CDR1 and CDR2 (germline): LGHDT, YNNKEL (reference sequence). The CDR3 contains 14 residues. CDR3 DNA sequence: TGTGCCAGCTCCCGGGTGGGTGTTACCGGGGAGCTGTTTTTT. This gives the protein CASSRVGVTGELFF.

CDR3 loop: CASSLKTSREHEQYF. The CDR3 nucleotides are TGTGCCAGCAGCCTAAAGACCTCCAGGGAACACGAGCAGTACTTC. The genes are TRBV14 and TRBJ2-7; weak D call: TRBD1 (5 bases). This CDR3 comprises 15 residues. Germline V lookup: CDR1 SGHDN, CDR2 FVKESK. V was cut by 4 bases and J by 5 bases, with 18 bases left in between.

A single count supports this clone. The gene calls are TRBV15 and TRBJ2-3; D is perhaps TRBD2 (7 bases). This CDR3 contains 15 residues. Germline assignment: CDR1 LNHNV and CDR2 YYDKDF (reference sequence). V shed 1 base and J shed 2 bases, with 10 bases lying between them. CDR3 sequence (DNA): TGTGCCACCAGCAGAGGCCGGGGGGCCACAGATACGCAGTATTTT. It is translated as CATSRGRGATDTQYF.

This clone is a singleton in its sample. At the DNA level, this CDR3 is encoded by other sequences in the same sample as well. The CDR3 DNA reads TGTGCCAGCAGCCTGGACAGGAACTATGGCTACACCTTC. This gives the protein CASSLDRNYGYTF. The V and J genes are TRBV11-2 and TRBJ1-2; 7 positions match TRBD1. Germline V gene sequence: CDR1 SGHAT, CDR2 FQNNGV. The CDR3 loop spans 13 amino acids. V lost 5 bases and J lost 2; bases outside the gene matches: 2.